A single sample is the source of the 10 T cell receptor beta chains below, sequenced in a study of neurological immune-mediated disorders. One entry per CDR3 protein, called by TCRdb with MiXCR from the 5' RACE reads. Of 70,000 to 90,000 distinct CDR3 sequences detected, less than 5.5% appear once; the ten largest clones hold less than 2.5%. Sequenced: PBMCs. Receptors originate from a woman aged 25 to 39 with multiple sclerosis.

This clonotype was counted ten times or more. This chain links TRBV20-1 with TRBJ2-1; 13 bases agree with TRBD2. The J segment lost 0 bases and the V segment lost 2 bases, leaving 16 bases of the junction unmatched. The germline gives CDR1 DFQATT, CDR2 SNEGSKA (reference sequence). The CDR3 loop spans 21 amino acids. CDR3 residues: CSARSIGLTSGGPSSYNEQFF. The CDR3 nucleotides are TGCAGTGCTAGATCAATTGGTTTGACTAGCGGGGGGCCTAGCTCCTACAATGAGCAGTTCTTC.

This clonotype was detected ten times or more. V gene TRBV12-3 or TRBV12-4 combines with J gene TRBJ2-5; D is unclear. The CDR3 is 15 amino acids. Trimming removed 2 bases from V and 5 bases from J, with 15 bases in between. The CDR3, as DNA: TGTGCCAGCAGTTTATTCCCGGATGTGGTGGAGACCCAGTACTTC. Translating gives CASSLFPDVVETQYF.

This clonotype came up a few times. V is TRBV28 and J is TRBJ2-6; weak D call: TRBD2 (6 bases). The V end was cut by 4 bases, the J end by 1 base, with 11 bases between. Per the germline V gene, CDR1 is MDHEN and CDR2 is SYDVKM. CDR3 length: 16 amino acids. This CDR3 is CASSSLAESGANVLTF. The CDR3 region has the DNA TGTGCCAGCAGTTCTTTAGCGGAGTCTGGGGCCAACGTCCTGACTTTC. Based on the CDR3 plus reference TRBV28 and TRBJ2-6, the full variable domain is DVKVTQSSRYLVKRTGEKVFLECVQDMDHENMFWYRQDPGLGLRLIYFSYDVKMKEKGDIPEGYSVSREKKERFSLILESASTNQTSMYLCASSSLAESGANVLTFGAGSRLTVL.

This clonotype was observed many times. V gene TRBV5-1 combines with J gene TRBJ2-6; a weak D match, TRBD2 (6 bases). The CDR3 is made up of 17 amino acids. Trimming cost V 6 bases and J 2 bases, with 18 bases left between them. Germline V gives CDR1 SGHRS, CDR2 YFSETQ. CDR3 loop: CASNPGWRVTGANVLTF. The CDR3 DNA sequence: TGCGCCAGCAACCCCGGGTGGAGGGTGACTGGGGCCAACGTCCTGACTTTC.

This clonotype has at least ten counts. The chain links TRBV20-1 to TRBJ2-1, with 8 bases identical to TRBD2. The CDR3 is 16 amino acids. CDR1 is DFQATT and CDR2 is SNEGSKA in the germline V gene (reference sequence). J gave up 3 bases and V 0 bases, and 7 bases lay outside the gene matches. This CDR3 is CSARDSGTRVYNEQFF. In DNA form, the CDR3 reads TGCAGTGCTAGAGATTCCGGGACTAGGGTCTACAATGAGCAGTTCTTC.

This clonotype has ten or more counts. The chain recombines TRBV20-1 with TRBJ2-3; the D gene could be TRBD1 or TRBD2 (6 bases each). The CDR3 contains 16 residues. Germline loops: CDR1 DFQATT, CDR2 SNEGSKA (reference sequence). Trimming cost V 6 bases and J 0 bases, with 19 bases left between them. The CDR3 loop is CSAGGSTLSSTDTQYF. Written as DNA, the CDR3 is TGCAGTGCCGGGGGCAGTACCCTATCTAGCACAGATACGCAGTATTTT.

This clonotype was counted at least ten times. CDR3 in amino acids: CSARYRQGAGYNSPLHF. In DNA, the CDR3 is TGCAGTGCTAGATACCGACAGGGGGCGGGTTATAATTCACCCCTCCACTTT. The rearrangement links TRBV20-1 to TRBJ1-6; 10 bases fit TRBD1. The CDR3 runs 17 residues. Germline values: CDR1 DFQATT, CDR2 SNEGSKA (reference sequence). V lost 2 bases to trimming and J lost 4 bases; unmatched junction nucleotides: 8.

The sample holds a few counts of this clonotype. V and J are TRBV20-1 and TRBJ2-3; 7 nucleotides match TRBD2. The CDR3 consists of 15 residues. V was pared by 0 bases and J by 4 bases, with 7 bases of the junction left unmatched. The germline V gene has CDR1 DFQATT and CDR2 SNEGSKA (reference sequence). This CDR3 is CSARDRLALPDTQYF. DNA for the CDR3: TGCAGTGCTAGAGACAGACTAGCCCTCCCAGATACGCAGTATTTT.

The sample holds many counts of this clonotype. This chain uses TRBV10-3 with TRBJ2-3, with 8 positions matching TRBD2. The V gene's germline CDR1 is ENHRY and CDR2 SYGVKD. The CDR3 runs 16 residues. The V gene end was trimmed by 10 bases and the J gene end by 0 bases; junction bases not matched to a gene: 12. This chain's CDR3 is CATHEAGAPSTDTQYF. The CDR3 bases are TGTGCCACACACGAAGCGGGAGCCCCTAGCACAGATACGCAGTATTTT.

The V and J genes are TRBV30 and TRBJ1-5; perhaps TRBD1 as D (6 bases). Germline loops: CDR1 GTSNPN, CDR2 SVGIG (reference sequence). Trimming pared 3 bases from V and 4 bases from J, leaving 16 bases between. This CDR3 region has 15 residues. Here the CDR3 reads CAWRSQQGRNQPQHF. For the CDR3, the DNA is TGTGCCTGGAGATCTCAACAGGGCAGGAATCAGCCCCAGCATTTT.